This T cell receptor beta chain comes out of a study of T cell repertoires in cytomegalovirus infection. Study-level background: Well-studied HLA-B-restricted CMV epitopes were used in the study alongside recently identified HLA-C-restricted ones.

Study results and caveats: Clonotypes of TCR beta that were HLA-C-restricted and CMV-specific dominated the ex vivo response.

From the reads, TCRdb called clonotypes with MiXCR, one entry per CDR3 protein. Of some 920,000 distinct CDR3 sequences listed, around 29% are singletons. This clonotype occurred a few times. Its target is unknown. V was clipped by 1 base and J by 3 bases; unmatched bases: 5. CDR3 length: 17 residues. CDR1 is MNHEY, CDR2 SVGAGI, per germline. Material: cultured CD8+ T cells from PBMCs, obtained from culture after CMV antigen stimulation. The TCR sequence derives from a human donor in good health (CMV status not recorded). Some clones in this sample may be carry-over from other donors' samples. This chain links TRBV6-5 with TRBJ2-3, with 12 bases aligning to TRBD2. The CDR3 loop is CASSYYLAGGRTDTQYF. Written as DNA, the CDR3 is TGTGCCAGCAGTTACTATCTAGCGGGGGGGCGAACAGATACGCAGTATTTT.